Below, 23 T cell receptor beta chains from the same sample are listed, as sequenced in a study of shared clonotypes between healthy human individuals. Sequencing was performed with immunoSEQ multiplex PCR; in TCRdb, only in-frame clones are kept and a portion is missing. The table lists roughly 2 million clones, 85% to 95% of them singletons. Input material: naive CD4+ T cells sorted from blood. Documented subset: CD45RA+ positively selected. The receptors stem from a man between 18 and 35 years old in good health.

The chain couples TRBV29-1 to TRBJ1-3, with D hard to call. This CDR3 spans 12 amino acids. Germline values: CDR1 SQVTM, CDR2 ANQGSEA. The germline V and J ends were trimmed by 5 bases and 0 bases, with 5 bases remaining between them. The CDR3 spells CSVIASGNTIYF. The CDR3 nucleotides are TGCAGCGTTATTGCCTCTGGAAACACCATATATTTT.

The chain uses TRBV10-1 and TRBJ2-3; the D call may be TRBD1 or TRBD2 (6 bases each). The CDR3 has 13 amino acids. V lost 8 bases and J lost 5, with 14 bases in between. In germline, CDR1 is WNHNN, CDR2 SYGVQD (reference sequence). As DNA, the CDR3 is TGCGCCAGCGGACTACAGGGAGGAGATACGCAGTATTTT. It encodes CASGLQGGDTQYF.

This chain joins TRBV9 and TRBJ2-2; D might be TRBD1 (5 bases). CDR1 and CDR2 from the germline V gene are SGDLS and YYNGEE. With 0 bases removed from V and 0 bases from J, the gap between germline ends came to 9 bases. The CDR3 contains 16 residues. The CDR3 here is CASSVATAPNTGELFF. The CDR3 DNA is TGTGCCAGCAGCGTAGCGACAGCACCGAACACCGGGGAGCTGTTTTTT. Variable domain in full (rest from reference TRBV9 and TRBJ2-2): DSGVTQTPKHLITATGQRVTLRCSPRSGDLSVYWYQQSLDQGLQFLIQYYNGEERAKGNILERFSAQQFPDLHSELNLSSLELGDSALYFCASSVATAPNTGELFFGEGSRLTVL.

The chain recombines TRBV7-9 with TRBJ2-1; D perhaps matches TRBD2 (5 bases). The V gene's germline CDR1 is SEHNR and CDR2 FQNEAQ (reference sequence). The CDR3 has 12 amino acids. V lost 5 bases and J 11 bases, leaving 13 bases between the germline ends. The CDR3 loop is CASSPVSGKQFF. The CDR3, as DNA: TGTGCCAGCAGCCCCGTTTCCGGGAAGCAGTTCTTC.

The chain has TRBV2 and TRBJ2-3; D uncertain. The CDR3 has 14 amino acids. Germline V gives CDR1 SNHLY, CDR2 FYNNEI. The V end was cut by 3 bases, the J end by 4 bases, with 11 bases between. The CDR3 bases are TGTGCCAGCAGTGACAGGTTGGCTGCAGATACGCAGTATTTT. Protein sequence: CASSDRLAADTQYF.

The chain joins TRBV5-8 to TRBJ2-2, with no clear D. CDR3 length: 16 residues. CDR1 is SGHTS, CDR2 YDEGEE, per germline. V dropped 0 bases and J dropped 0 bases, with 9 bases sitting between them. CDR3 sequence: CASSLGSNANTGELFF. The DNA of the CDR3 is TGTGCCAGCAGCTTGGGCAGTAATGCGAACACCGGGGAGCTGTTTTTT.

The V gene is TRBV6-1, the J gene TRBJ2-7; D gene unclear. Germline V gene data show CDR1 as MNHNS and CDR2 as SASEGT. The CDR3 spans 14 residues. V shed 6 bases and J shed 1 base, with 13 bases lying between them. The CDR3 here is CASRREVVSYEQYF. CDR3 coding DNA: TGTGCCAGCAGGAGAGAGGTAGTTTCCTACGAGCAGTACTTC.

This rearrangement joins TRBV6-1 to TRBJ1-6; TRBD1 aligns across 8 bases. Germline V gene data show CDR1 as MNHNS and CDR2 as SASEGT. After removal of 3 bases from V and 10 bases from J, the junction contained 11 bases not matched to a gene. CDR3 length equals 16 residues. CDR3 residues: CASSDRAQGVSSPLHF. CDR3 DNA sequence: TGTGCCAGCAGTGACAGGGCACAGGGGGTGAGCTCACCCCTCCACTTT.

The chain recombines TRBV27 with TRBJ2-4, with D perhaps assigned TRBD1 or TRBD2 (5 bases each). The germline CDR1 and CDR2 sequences are MNHEY and SMNVEV (reference sequence). This CDR3 comprises 15 residues. V lost 5 bases and J lost 12, with 23 bases in between. The CDR3 nucleotides read TGTGCCAGCAGTCCCGACTTGCTGAGGGGCCTTGGTCAGTACTTC. Its translation: CASSPDLLRGLGQYF.

This clone is a singleton in its sample. The chain employs TRBV10-1 and TRBJ2-7; a weak D match, TRBD1 (6 bases). The CDR3 is made up of 15 amino acids. V was trimmed by 0 bases and J by 0 bases, leaving 9 bases between them. The germline V gene encodes CDR1 WNHNN and CDR2 SYGVQD (reference sequence). CDR3 loop: CASSESRDTSYEQYF. The CDR3 DNA sequence: TGCGCCAGCAGTGAGTCACGGGACACCTCCTACGAGCAGTACTTC.

J is TRBJ1-1 and V is TRBV7-2; the D gene is possibly TRBD1 (6 bases). V dropped 1 base and J dropped 11 bases, with 17 bases sitting between them. Germline CDR1 and CDR2: SGHTA and FQGNSA. The CDR3 totals 14 residues. For the CDR3, the DNA is TGTGCCAGCAGCTTAGTGGGTTTGACAGGAGACGCTTTCTTT. The encoded protein is CASSLVGLTGDAFF.

About this clone itself: The junction differs from germline at one of its ends, possibly a read error. This chain connects TRBV10-3 to TRBJ1-3; D call uncertain. CDR1 and CDR2 from the germline V gene are ENHRY and SYGVKD. This CDR3 contains 13 residues. CDR3 region: CASSNGSGNTIYF. For the CDR3, the DNA is TGTGCCAGCAGTAACGGCTCTGGAAACACCATATATTTT.

The chain uses TRBV7-9 and TRBJ2-5; D uncertain. This CDR3 has 13 amino acids. CDR1 SEHNR and CDR2 FQNEAQ come from the germline V gene (reference sequence). Trimming pared 2 bases from V and 4 bases from J, leaving 8 bases between. CDR3 coding DNA: TGTGCCAGCAGCTTACTGCTGGGAGAGACCCAGTACTTC. Its translation is CASSLLLGETQYF. The full variable domain, with the rest looked up from reference TRBV7-9 and TRBJ2-5, is DTGVSQNPRHKITKRGQNVTFRCDPISEHNRLYWYRQTLGQGPEFLTYFQNEAQLEKSRLLSDRFSAERPKGSFSTLEIQRTEQGDSAMYLCASSLLLGETQYFGPGTRLLVL.

The chain couples TRBV19 to TRBJ2-4, with D hard to call. The CDR3 runs 15 residues. V was clipped by 0 bases and J by 0 bases, with 6 bases between them. CDR1 and CDR2 from the germline V gene are LNHDA and SQIVND (reference sequence). CDR3 sequence reads: CASSIESLAKNIQYF. DNA for the CDR3: TGTGCCAGTAGTATAGAAAGCCTAGCCAAAAACATTCAGTACTTC.

The gene calls are TRBV29-1 and TRBJ2-3, with 7 nucleotides matching TRBD1. The germline gives CDR1 SQVTM, CDR2 ANQGSEA. This CDR3 comprises 17 residues. V dropped 3 bases and J dropped 0; count of bases not matched to a gene: 12. DNA for the CDR3: TGCAGCGTTGAGACCTTGGACAGGCCCTCTAGCACAGATACGCAGTATTTT. Amino acid sequence: CSVETLDRPSSTDTQYF.

This clone is a singleton in its sample. The chain uses TRBV5-1 and TRBJ1-1; the D gene is possibly TRBD1 (6 bases). This CDR3 has 14 residues. V shed 3 bases and J shed 4 bases, with 13 bases lying between them. Looked up from germline, CDR1 is SGHRS and CDR2 is YFSETQ. The chain's CDR3 is CASSWTEKGTEAFF. The CDR3 DNA reads as TGCGCCAGCAGCTGGACAGAAAAGGGCACTGAAGCTTTCTTT.

In this sample, this clone turned up once. The chain combines TRBV7-2 with TRBJ2-3; TRBD2 aligns across 10 bases. In germline, CDR1 is SGHTA, CDR2 FQGNSA. The J segment lost 0 bases and the V segment lost 0 bases, leaving 3 bases of the junction unmatched. This CDR3 is 17 amino acids long. The CDR3 nucleotides read TGTGCCAGCAGCTTAGCGACTAGCGGGCCTAGCACAGATACGCAGTATTTT. Translating it yields CASSLATSGPSTDTQYF.

Details on this clone: Other DNA sequences in this specimen translate into the identical CDR3. The chain employs TRBV30 and TRBJ2-1; perhaps D is TRBD1 or TRBD2 (5 bases each). This CDR3 is 16 amino acids long. Per germline, CDR1 GTSNPN and CDR2 SVGIG (reference sequence). V lost 0 bases, J lost 0 bases, and 12 bases lay in between. CDR3 DNA sequence: TGTGCCTGGAGTGTATTGGGACGGAGCTCCTACAATGAGCAGTTCTTC. Protein product: CAWSVLGRSSYNEQFF.

V and J are TRBV4-3 and TRBJ2-7, with D possibly TRBD1 on 5 matching bases. Trimming removed 1 base at V and 0 bases at J, with 10 bases between. The CDR3 has 15 amino acids. Germline V gene sequence: CDR1 LGHNA, CDR2 YSLEER. This CDR3 is CASSQGWGGSYEQYF. CDR3 nucleotide sequence: TGCGCCAGCAGCCAAGGGTGGGGCGGCTCCTACGAGCAGTACTTC.

This clone has only a few counts. The rearrangement uses TRBV14 and TRBJ1-6; D is undetermined. The CDR3 is made up of 14 amino acids. V lost 4 bases and J lost 10, with 14 bases in between. Germline V gives CDR1 SGHDN, CDR2 FVKESK. CDR3: CASSPLLETSPLHF. As DNA, the CDR3 is TGTGCCAGCAGCCCGCTTCTGGAAACGTCACCCCTCCACTTT.

V and J are TRBV7-3 and TRBJ2-7; D remains unclear. In germline, CDR1 is SGHTA, CDR2 FQGTGA. The CDR3 totals 14 residues. V was trimmed by 4 bases and J by 2 bases, leaving 12 bases between them. The CDR3 DNA reads TGTGCCAGCAGCTATGGGCCTGGCCCCTACGAGCAGTACTTC. It yields the protein CASSYGPGPYEQYF.

This chain uses TRBV7-2 with TRBJ1-6; TRBD1 matches 8 bases. The germline gives CDR1 SGHTA, CDR2 FQGNSA. This CDR3 has 16 residues. Losses at the gene ends were 5 bases for V and 1 base for J; bases not matched to a gene: 4. This CDR3 reads CASSNGQGSYNSPLHF. CDR3 nucleotide sequence: TGTGCCAGCAGCAATGGACAGGGATCCTATAATTCACCCCTCCACTTT. The whole variable domain, remainder taken from reference TRBV7-2 and TRBJ1-6, is GAGVSQSPSNKVTEKGKDVELRCDPISGHTALYWYRQSLGQGLEFLIYFQGNSAPDKSGLPSDRFSAERTGGSVSTLTIQRTQQEDSAVYLCASSNGQGSYNSPLHFGNGTRLTVT.

CDR3: CASGRGTGTGYDEQFF. For the CDR3, the DNA is TGTGCTAGTGGTCGGGGGACAGGGACGGGTTACGATGAGCAGTTCTTC. The chain uses TRBV12-5 and TRBJ2-1; 9 nucleotides match TRBD1. Germline V gene sequence: CDR1 LGHNT, CDR2 FRNRAP. This CDR3 region has 16 residues. V dropped 5 bases and J dropped 8; count of bases not matched to a gene: 13.